This T cell receptor beta chain was sequenced for a study of cytomegalovirus exposure and HLA in healthy donors. With 60 Vbeta and 13 Jbeta primers, the PCR was carried out. Profiling relied on immunoSEQ multiplex PCR, and the TCRdb table lists in-frame clones only, not all of them. Found here are some 180,000 clones, roughly four fifths of them singletons; the top ten hold around 1.6%. V was clipped by 3 bases and J by 3 bases, with 13 bases between them. CDR3 length: 14 residues. In germline, CDR1 is SGHDT, CDR2 YYEEEE. The clonotype originates from a young man in good health and CMV-seronegative. The sequenced material came from PBMCs. The J gene is TRBJ2-7, the V gene TRBV5-6; TRBD2 is a possible D gene (5 bases). The CDR3 coding sequence is TGTGCCAGCAGCTCCAGGACCGGACTCTACGAGCAGTACTTC. It specifies CASSSRTGLYEQYF.